Below are 28 T cell receptor beta chains sequenced from a single sample in a study of blood T cells in healthy people across ages. A J-beta primer mix and a sample-barcoded 5' primer were used in a second PCR of roughly 6 to 11 cycles. One entry per CDR3 protein, called by TCRdb with MiXCR from the 5' RACE reads. The sample lists over 1,500,000 distinct CDR3 sequences; around half were seen once. The sequenced sample was blood. The receptors originated from a woman between 40 and 55 years old in good health.

Only a few counts were recorded for this clonotype. This chain joins TRBV5-6 and TRBJ2-7; D is perhaps TRBD1 or TRBD2 (5 bases each). V lost 2 bases and J lost 5, with 17 bases in between. CDR1 and CDR2 (germline): SGHDT, YYEEEE. The CDR3 is 15 amino acids. The CDR3 DNA reads TGTGCCAGCAGCTTATCGGGACGAGGGCTCCACGAGCAGTACTTC. Translation gives CASSLSGRGLHEQYF.

The chain recombines TRBV28 with TRBJ1-6; D call uncertain. Trimming pared 0 bases from V and 7 bases from J, leaving 7 bases between. CDR1 is MDHEN, CDR2 SYDVKM, per germline. This CDR3 comprises 14 residues. Here the CDR3 reads CASSLWRGNSPLHF. In DNA form, the CDR3 reads TGTGCCAGCAGTTTATGGAGAGGGAATTCACCCCTCCACTTT.

This chain connects TRBV6-5 to TRBJ2-1; D uncertain. The CDR3 extends over 16 amino acids. Germline lookup yields CDR1 MNHEY and CDR2 SVGAGI. With 4 bases removed from V and 0 bases from J, the gap between germline ends came to 13 bases. CDR3 residues: CASSSWTASSYNEQFF. The CDR3 nucleotides are TGTGCCAGCAGTTCCTGGACGGCTTCCTCCTACAATGAGCAGTTCTTC.

This chain links TRBV29-1 with TRBJ2-5; TRBD2 matches at 7 bases. Germline assignment: CDR1 SQVTM and CDR2 ANQGSEA. The CDR3 covers 12 residues. V was clipped by 6 bases and J by 1 base; unmatched bases: 2. CDR3 nucleotide sequence: TGCAGCGTGACTAGCTTCCAAGAGACCCAGTACTTC. Translated: CSVTSFQETQYF.

Concerning this clonotype: The junction departs from the called germline gene at one end, perhaps through a read error. This sequence joins TRBV29-1 and TRBJ2-3; unclear D gene. Germline values: CDR1 SQVTM, CDR2 ANQGSEA. There are 13 residues in the CDR3. CDR3 sequence (DNA): TGCAGCGTTGAAGACCTGGACCGAGATACGCAGAATTTT. This codes for CSVEDLDRDTQNF.

This chain links TRBV20-1 with TRBJ2-1, with 9 positions matching TRBD2. Trimming took 0 bases from V and 8 from J; bases not matched to a gene: 8. The length of the CDR3 is 15 residues. Germline V CDR1 and CDR2: DFQATT, SNEGSKA (reference sequence). DNA for the CDR3: TGCAGTGCTAGAGAGCGGGGGGGTTCGAGGGATGAGCAGTTCTTC. Amino acid sequence: CSARERGGSRDEQFF.

The V gene is TRBV15, the J gene TRBJ1-1; D is possibly TRBD1 (6 bases). CDR1 LNHNV and CDR2 YYDKDF come from the germline V gene (reference sequence). Trimming took off 0 bases at V and 5 bases at J, with 16 bases between the two ends. The CDR3 runs to 16 residues. This chain's CDR3 is CATSRDLQGLLTEAFF. The CDR3 bases are TGTGCCACCAGCAGAGATCTTCAGGGGCTGTTGACTGAAGCTTTCTTT.

The V and J genes are TRBV27 and TRBJ2-1; possibly TRBD1 for D (6 bases). The length of the CDR3 is 15 residues. Germline values: CDR1 MNHEY, CDR2 SMNVEV (reference sequence). Trimming stripped 3 bases from V and 3 bases from J, with 12 bases between. The CDR3 DNA follows: TGTGCCAGCAGTTTGGGCCCAGGGGACTACAATGAGCAGTTCTTC. It specifies CASSLGPGDYNEQFF.

In its sample, this clonotype was seen a few times. The chain combines TRBV4-1 with TRBJ2-7; no definite D call. Germline CDR1 and CDR2: MGHRA and YSYEKL. The CDR3 has 12 residues. V was pared by 3 bases and J by 3 bases, with 6 bases between. The CDR3 loop is CASSHLGYEQYF. DNA of the CDR3: TGCGCCAGCAGCCATTTGGGCTACGAGCAGTACTTC.

This clonotype was seen a handful of times. The chain joins TRBV6-6 to TRBJ1-2; a possible D gene is TRBD1 (5 bases). The germline V gene has CDR1 MNHNY and CDR2 SVGAGI (reference sequence). Trimming left V 0 bases short and J 13 bases short, with 27 bases between. The CDR3 loop spans 17 amino acids. The CDR3 DNA sequence: TGTGCCAGCAGTTACTCGATAGTCGGGGGGAAGGCTTCCATTCGCACCTTC. This encodes CASSYSIVGGKASIRTF.

This clonotype has only a few counts. V and J are TRBV28 and TRBJ2-1, with D perhaps TRBD1 or TRBD2 (7 bases each). This CDR3 has 15 amino acids. The germline V gene encodes CDR1 MDHEN and CDR2 SYDVKM. V lost 7 bases and J 1 base, leaving 14 bases between the germline ends. CDR3 coding DNA: TGTGCCAGCATCCACAGGGGAGGGTCCTACAATGAGCAGTTCTTC. Encoded protein: CASIHRGGSYNEQFF. Full variable domain (missing parts from reference TRBV28 and TRBJ2-1): DVKVTQSSRYLVKRTGEKVFLECVQDMDHENMFWYRQDPGLGLRLIYFSYDVKMKEKGDIPEGYSVSREKKERFSLILESASTNQTSMYLCASIHRGGSYNEQFFGPGTRLTVL.

The chain carries TRBV6-2 or TRBV6-3 and TRBJ2-5; TRBD2 aligns across 10 bases. Per the germline V gene, CDR1 is MNHEY and CDR2 is SVGEGT. The CDR3 is 14 amino acids. The V and J ends lost 7 bases and 11 bases, in that order; junction bases with no gene match: 13. CDR3 sequence: CASKYLAGVDEQYF. As DNA, the CDR3 is TGTGCCAGCAAATACCTAGCGGGGGTCGATGAGCAGTACTTC.

V and J are TRBV7-2 and TRBJ1-2; D is possibly TRBD1 (5 bases). The CDR3 runs 14 residues. Germline V lookup: CDR1 SGHTA, CDR2 FQGNSA. Trimming removed 6 bases at V and 9 bases at J, with 20 bases between. Here the CDR3 reads CASRGTGAPFSYTF. Here the CDR3 DNA reads TGTGCCAGCAGGGGGACTGGGGCCCCATTTAGCTACACCTTC.

The chain couples TRBV10-3 to TRBJ2-2; no definite D call. V lost 11 bases and J lost 1, with 11 bases in between. The CDR3 runs 13 residues. Germline CDR1 and CDR2: ENHRY and SYGVKD. CDR3 nucleotide sequence: TGTGCCGTTCTCGGCCAGAACACCGGGGAGCTGTTTTTT. It encodes CAVLGQNTGELFF.

This chain joins TRBV6-5 and TRBJ1-6; weak D call: TRBD1 (5 bases). CDR1 is MNHEY and CDR2 is SVGAGI in the germline V gene. The CDR3 is 16 amino acids. Between the trimmed V and J ends, which lost 3 bases and 3 bases, there was a span of 12 bases. The CDR3 DNA sequence: TGTGCCAGCAGTTATTTTACGGGGGACTATAATTCACCCCTCCACTTT. Its protein product is CASSYFTGDYNSPLHF.

This sequence joins TRBV20-1 and TRBJ1-6; unclear D gene. Germline values: CDR1 DFQATT, CDR2 SNEGSKA (reference sequence). The V gene lost 5 bases and the J gene lost 9 bases, with 14 bases spanning the gap. The CDR3 consists of 13 residues. CDR3 protein: CSALTALGSPLHF. CDR3 nucleotide sequence: TGCAGTGCTCTGACTGCTTTGGGTTCACCCCTCCACTTT.

The chain links TRBV5-1 to TRBJ2-1; 8 positions agree with TRBD2. This CDR3 region has 14 residues. J gave up 9 bases and V 4 bases, and 9 bases lay outside the gene matches. In germline, CDR1 is SGHRS, CDR2 YFSETQ. The DNA for the CDR3 is TGCGCCAGCAGCGGGGCGGGGACTAGGGGTGAGCAGTTCTTC. Translating it yields CASSGAGTRGEQFF.

This clonotype was seen a handful of times. The V gene is TRBV7-2, the J gene TRBJ2-1; D call uncertain. The CDR3 has 16 amino acids. Trimming stripped 1 base from V and 2 bases from J, with 12 bases between. In germline, CDR1 is SGHTA, CDR2 FQGNSA. Here the CDR3 DNA reads TGTGCCAGCAGCTTAGAAAGTACCACGACCTACAATGAGCAGTTCTTC. This translates into CASSLESTTTYNEQFF.

The CDR3 loop is CASSLGLAGGKGSDNEQYF. CDR3 nucleotides: TGTGCCAGCAGCTTAGGTCTAGCGGGGGGGAAAGGGTCTGACAATGAGCAGTACTTC. The J gene is TRBJ2-5, the V gene TRBV7-2, with 12 positions matching TRBD2. This CDR3 region has 19 residues. Germline V gene sequence: CDR1 SGHTA, CDR2 FQGNSA. Trimming removed 1 base from V and 11 bases from J; junction bases left unmatched: 20. The full variable domain, its missing parts supplied by reference TRBV7-2 and TRBJ2-5, is GAGVSQSPSNKVTEKGKDVELRCDPISGHTALYWYRQSLGQGLEFLIYFQGNSAPDKSGLPSDRFSAERTGGSVSTLTIQRTQQEDSAVYLCASSLGLAGGKGSDNEQYFGPGTRLLVL.

The chain carries TRBV18 and TRBJ1-4; maybe TRBD1 (5 bases). The length of the CDR3 is 14 residues. CDR1 and CDR2 from the germline V gene are KGHSH and LQKENI. Trimming shortened V by 6 bases and J by 5 bases, and 13 bases separated the two germline ends. In DNA, the CDR3 is TGTGCCAGCTCGACGAACAGGCGGAATGAAAAACTGTTTTTT. Amino acid sequence: CASSTNRRNEKLFF.

The chain combines TRBV6-2 or TRBV6-3 with TRBJ2-1; no reliable D call. Germline V CDR1 and CDR2: MNHEY, SVGEGT. The CDR3 length is 17 residues. The ends were cut back, 0 bases at V and 0 bases at J, with 12 bases in the middle. The CDR3 bases are TGTGCCAGCAGTTACTCCCCAGAGACCTTCTCCTACAATGAGCAGTTCTTC. This gives the protein CASSYSPETFSYNEQFF.

This chain connects TRBV20-1 to TRBJ2-5; no definite D call. The V gene lost 1 base and the J gene lost 1 base, with 16 bases spanning the gap. The CDR3 covers 16 residues. Germline lookup yields CDR1 DFQATT and CDR2 SNEGSKA (reference sequence). CDR3 in amino acids: CSARAKLRASQETQYF. The DNA of the CDR3 is TGCAGTGCTAGAGCAAAATTACGGGCATCCCAAGAGACCCAGTACTTC.

This clonotype was picked up a small number of times. The chain couples TRBV28 to TRBJ2-5; 9 nucleotides align to TRBD1. J lost 5 bases, V lost 6 bases, and 10 bases had no gene match. The CDR3 length is 15 residues. Germline V gene lookup returns CDR1 MDHEN and CDR2 SYDVKM. Here the CDR3 reads CASRAPGQGGETQYF. The CDR3 nucleotides are TGTGCCAGCAGGGCACCGGGACAGGGTGGGGAGACCCAGTACTTC.

The chain employs TRBV9 and TRBJ1-4; D not certain. From germline, CDR1 is SGDLS and CDR2 YYNGEE. Trimming removed 3 bases at V and 4 bases at J, with 10 bases between. The CDR3 consists of 14 residues. The CDR3 is CASSAGEHNEKLFF. As DNA, the CDR3 is TGTGCCAGCAGCGCCGGAGAGCATAATGAAAAACTGTTTTTT.

The J gene is TRBJ2-7, the V gene TRBV14, with TRBD1 as a possible D gene (5 bases). The closer fit of TRBJ2-5 to the DNA end suggests the J call may be wrong. CDR3 length: 15 amino acids. Germline V gives CDR1 SGHDN, CDR2 FVKESK. CDR3 nucleotides: TGTGCCAGCAGCCAAGATCTGGGGCCGGAGGAGACCCAGTACTTC. Translated: CASSQDLGPEETQYF.

The chain has TRBV5-1 and TRBJ2-7; D unclear. The J call may be wrong; the DNA end is better matched by TRBJ2-5. Germline CDR1 is SGHRS and CDR2 is YFSETQ. The CDR3 has 13 residues. In DNA form, the CDR3 reads TGCGCCAGCAGCTGGTCAGGCGGTGAGACCCAGTACTTC. It codes for CASSWSGGETQYF.

The chain couples TRBV6-2 or TRBV6-3 to TRBJ2-5; D possibly matches TRBD1 or TRBD2 (5 bases each). CDR3 length: 13 amino acids. Looked up from germline, CDR1 is MNHEY and CDR2 is SVGEGT. V shed 2 bases and J shed 11 bases, with 15 bases lying between them. The CDR3 is CASSYNPEGEQYF. DNA of the CDR3: TGTGCCAGCAGTTACAACCCCGAAGGGGAGCAGTACTTC.

This clonotype turned up a few times. This chain links TRBV2 with TRBJ2-3, with D perhaps given as TRBD1 or TRBD2 (5 bases each). V was shortened by 6 bases and J by 6 bases, with 16 bases between the two germline ends. This CDR3 region has 14 residues. The V gene's germline CDR1 is SNHLY and CDR2 FYNNEI. The DNA for the CDR3 is TGTGCCAGCAGAGGGGACGTTGTGTTGGATACGCAGTATTTT. Its protein product is CASRGDVVLDTQYF. Together with reference TRBV2 and TRBJ2-3, the CDR3 gives the full variable domain: EPEVTQTPSHQVTQMGQEVILRCVPISNHLYFYWYRQILGQKVEFLVSFYNNEISEKSEIFDDQFSVERPDGSNFTLKIRSTKLEDSAMYFCASRGDVVLDTQYFGPGTRLTVL.